This T cell receptor beta chain originates from a study of cytomegalovirus exposure and HLA in healthy donors. Background on the study: Of about 400 genotyped donors, roughly 86% clustered with self-reported Caucasian donors.

Researchers ran the PCR with 60 Vbeta and 13 Jbeta primers. Repertoires were generated with immunoSEQ multiplex PCR, while TCRdb's copy carries only in-frame clones and drops some. The data hold 87,000 or so clones, with 64% observed a single time. The sequence was obtained from a man aged 55-75 years in good health and CMV-seronegative. The source material was PBMCs.

The CDR3 here is CASSPLLAGDAGELFF. The CDR3 bases are TGTGCCAGCTCACCACTCCTAGCGGGAGACGCCGGGGAGCTGTTTTTT. This chain uses TRBV18 with TRBJ2-2; 10 nucleotides agree with TRBD2. Per the germline V gene, CDR1 is KGHSH and CDR2 is LQKENI. This CDR3 comprises 16 residues. Trimming at V came to 1 base and at J to 6 bases, leaving 5 bases not matched to a gene. Combining the CDR3 with reference TRBV18 and TRBJ2-2 gives the whole variable domain NAGVMQNPRHLVRRRGQEARLRCSPMKGHSHVYWYRQLPEEGLKFMVYLQKENIIDESGMPKERFSAEFPKEGPSILRIQQVVRGDSAAYFCASSPLLAGDAGELFFGEGSRLTVL.